The TCR beta chain described here comes from a study of blood T cell repertoires in COVID-19. Overall study context: Samples of COVID-19 (acute and convalescent) were obtained from the United States, Italy and Spain.

V dropped 0 bases and J dropped 7 bases, with 16 bases sitting between them. This CDR3 is built from 16 residues. Germline V CDR1 and CDR2: LGHDT, YNNKEL (reference sequence). Per the study methods: Amplification with reference gene primers provided the estimates of nucleated cell counts. Sequencing used immunoSEQ multiplex PCR; TCRdb keeps in-frame clones, though not all of them. Clone size and V and J calls were adopted from that table, with D and trimming inferred from the DNA. The sample holds some 150,000 clones; 80% to 90% are singletons and the top ten take about 1.5%. This clone was detected only once.

The receptor's source is a woman aged 60-70 years with acute or convalescent COVID-19. Sample: peripheral blood. The chain carries TRBV3-1 (or the pseudogene TRBV3-2) and TRBJ1-5, with D perhaps matching TRBD1 (5 bases). CDR3 nucleotides: TGTGCCAGCAGCCAAGATATCAGGGTATATTCGCAGCCCCAGCATTTT. This sequence encodes CASSQDIRVYSQPQHF.